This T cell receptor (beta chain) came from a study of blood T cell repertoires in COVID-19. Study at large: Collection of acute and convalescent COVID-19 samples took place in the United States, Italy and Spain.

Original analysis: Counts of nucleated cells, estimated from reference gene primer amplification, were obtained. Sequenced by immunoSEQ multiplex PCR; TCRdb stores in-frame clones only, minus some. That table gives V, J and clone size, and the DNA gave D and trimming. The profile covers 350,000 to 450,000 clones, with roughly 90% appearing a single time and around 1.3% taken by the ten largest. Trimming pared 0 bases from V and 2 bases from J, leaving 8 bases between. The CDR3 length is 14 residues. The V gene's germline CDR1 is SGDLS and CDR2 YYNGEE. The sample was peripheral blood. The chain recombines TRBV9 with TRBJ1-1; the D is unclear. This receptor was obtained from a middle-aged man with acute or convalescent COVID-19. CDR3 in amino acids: CASSVEEGNTEAFF. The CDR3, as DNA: TGTGCCAGCAGCGTAGAAGAGGGTAACACTGAAGCTTTCTTT. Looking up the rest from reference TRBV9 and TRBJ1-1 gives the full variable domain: DSGVTQTPKHLITATGQRVTLRCSPRSGDLSVYWYQQSLDQGLQFLIQYYNGEERAKGNILERFSAQQFPDLHSELNLSSLELGDSALYFCASSVEEGNTEAFFGQGTRLTVV.